The present TCR beta chain was sequenced within a study of blood T cells in healthy people across ages. Study as a whole: About one barcoded TCR beta cDNA was captured per two T cells. Study conclusions and caveats: Strong correlation was found linking TCR beta diversity to naive T cell percentage. CMV status of donors was not determined, possibly confounding expanded clonotype changes.

Researchers collected about 9.6 milliliters of peripheral blood from every single donor. Deletions cut 10 bases from V and 5 bases from J, with 11 bases between. In germline, CDR1 is ENHRY, CDR2 SYGVKD. This CDR3 is 11 amino acids long. Notes on this clonotype: Antigen: not known.

It was with a sample-barcoded 5' primer and a J-beta primer mix that a second PCR of roughly 7 to 12 cycles was run. Each CDR3 protein gets one entry after TCRdb re-called the 5' RACE reads with MiXCR. The sample has 1.4 million to 1.5 million distinct CDR3 sequences, 42% seen once. The chain joins TRBV10-3 to TRBJ2-5; no reliable D call. Sequenced material: blood. This TCR came from a woman aged 18-35 years in good health. The DNA for the CDR3 is TGTGCCACCATTGACCGGGAGACCCAGTACTTC. Its protein product is CATIDRETQYF.